The 17 T cell receptor beta chains below come from one sample, sequenced in a study of cytomegalovirus exposure and HLA in healthy donors. The study ran its PCR with 60 Vbeta and 13 Jbeta primers. Repertoires were generated with immunoSEQ multiplex PCR, while TCRdb's copy carries only in-frame clones and drops some. The sample holds tens of thousands of clones; approximately 73% are singletons and the top ten take 5.4%. The source material was PBMCs. The receptor source for this set is a man in his fifties in good health and CMV-seronegative.

This clone was seen a few times. The chain joins TRBV7-8 to TRBJ2-7, with a possible D match to TRBD2 (5 bases). The CDR3 spans 12 residues. V was shortened by 4 bases and J by 6 bases, with 10 bases between the two germline ends. The V gene's germline CDR1 is SGHVS and CDR2 FQNEAQ. CDR3 coding DNA: TGTGCCAGCAGCTCCCGGCGGGCCGAGCAGTACTTC. This codes for CASSSRRAEQYF.

This chain joins TRBV30 and TRBJ2-2; TRBD2 matches at 11 bases. Germline CDR1 is GTSNPN and CDR2 is SVGIG (reference sequence). The CDR3 sequence is 16 residues long. Unmatched junction bases numbered 5, after V lost 3 bases and J lost 2 bases. CDR3 sequence: CAWRDGTSGNTGELFF. CDR3 DNA sequence: TGTGCCTGGAGGGACGGGACTAGCGGCAACACCGGGGAGCTGTTTTTT.

The chain joins TRBV4-2 to TRBJ1-4, with 7 bases fitting TRBD1. Germline V CDR1 and CDR2: LGHNA, YNFKEQ. The junction had 6 bases not matched to a gene; V was cut back by 4 bases and J by 4 bases. CDR3 length: 15 residues. The CDR3 protein is CASSLRGQSNEKLFF. The CDR3 DNA follows: TGTGCCAGCAGCCTCAGGGGACAGAGTAATGAAAAACTGTTTTTT.

This rearrangement joins TRBV23-1 to TRBJ1-2; 7 nucleotides line up with TRBD1. TRBV23-1 is an ORF, with its function uncertain. J lost 5 bases, V lost 3 bases, and 6 bases had no gene match. The CDR3 runs 14 residues. DNA for the CDR3: TGCGCCAGCAGTCAGGACGGGACAGCTTATGGCTACACCTTC. Residues: CASSQDGTAYGYTF.

The V call is TRBV29-1, the J call TRBJ1-2, with a weak D call TRBD1 (5 bases). This CDR3 is 13 amino acids long. The germline V and J ends were trimmed by 5 bases and 8 bases, with 18 bases remaining between them. Germline lookup yields CDR1 SQVTM and CDR2 ANQGSEA. CDR3 DNA: TGCAGCGTTACGGCCGGGACCGCGGGGGGCTACACCTTC. This translates into CSVTAGTAGGYTF.

This clone was detected a few times. The chain links TRBV4-1 to TRBJ1-2, with TRBD1 as a possible D gene (6 bases). V was shortened by 4 bases and J by 4 bases, with 19 bases between the two germline ends. CDR1 is MGHRA and CDR2 is YSYEKL in the germline V gene. The CDR3 length is 16 residues. The CDR3 coding sequence is TGCGCCAGCAGCCTTGGGGAAACAGGGCTTCCCTATGGCTACACCTTC. This gives the protein CASSLGETGLPYGYTF.

This clone showed up just a few times. The V and J genes are TRBV5-5 and TRBJ2-5; 7 nucleotides match TRBD1. This CDR3 spans 19 amino acids. V was clipped by 4 bases and J by 4 bases; unmatched bases: 22. In germline, CDR1 is SGHKS, CDR2 YYEKEE (reference sequence). The CDR3 DNA is TGTGCCAGCAGCCGCCTCGCGGCAGACAGGGTCGTTACTCTAGAGACCCAGTACTTC. It translates to CASSRLAADRVVTLETQYF.

This clone was recorded a few times. This chain links TRBV9 with TRBJ1-3; TRBD1 agrees at 7 bases. The CDR3 runs to 16 residues. Germline assignment: CDR1 SGDLS and CDR2 YYNGEE. V dropped 4 bases and J dropped 0; count of bases not matched to a gene: 7. In nucleotides, the CDR3 is TGTGCCAGCAGCTCGCCGGGACAGCGCTCTGGAAACACCATATATTTT. The encoded protein is CASSSPGQRSGNTIYF.

The chain carries TRBV9 and TRBJ1-4, with a possible D match to TRBD1 (5 bases). Germline V gene lookup returns CDR1 SGDLS and CDR2 YYNGEE. The CDR3 runs 15 residues. The V gene lost 0 bases and the J gene lost 4 bases, with 10 bases spanning the gap. The CDR3 nucleotides read TGTGCCAGCAGCGTAGCGGGGGGTAGTAATGAAAAACTGTTTTTT. As protein: CASSVAGGSNEKLFF.

This clone occurred once. V and J are TRBV7-9 and TRBJ1-2; D unresolved. The CDR3 covers 16 residues. The germline V gene encodes CDR1 SEHNR and CDR2 FQNEAQ (reference sequence). V lost 7 bases and J 0 bases, leaving 18 bases between the germline ends. CDR3 loop: CASNRGGGRANYGYTF. The DNA of the CDR3 is TGTGCCAGCAACCGAGGCGGAGGGCGCGCTAACTATGGCTACACCTTC. Full variable domain (outside the CDR3, taken from reference TRBV7-9 and TRBJ1-2): DTGVSQNPRHKITKRGQNVTFRCDPISEHNRLYWYRQTLGQGPEFLTYFQNEAQLEKSRLLSDRFSAERPKGSFSTLEIQRTEQGDSAMYLCASNRGGGRANYGYTFGSGTRLTVV.

The chain is built from TRBV5-1 and TRBJ2-1, with TRBD2 as a possible D gene (6 bases). V was cut by 4 bases and J by 5 bases, with 7 bases left in between. Germline loops: CDR1 SGHRS, CDR2 YFSETQ. The CDR3 has 12 residues. The CDR3 bases are TGCGCCAGCAGCCGGGAGAACAATGAGCAGTTCTTC. Protein sequence: CASSRENNEQFF.

The chain combines TRBV30 with TRBJ1-2, with 9 nucleotides matching TRBD1. The junction had 12 bases not matched to a gene; V was cut back by 4 bases and J by 6 bases. The CDR3 length is 15 residues. Germline V gene sequence: CDR1 GTSNPN, CDR2 SVGIG (reference sequence). In DNA, the CDR3 is TGTGCCTGGACCTCTACAGGGGGCGCGGGGGATGGCTACACCTTC. As protein: CAWTSTGGAGDGYTF. Looking up the rest from reference TRBV30 and TRBJ1-2 gives the full variable domain: SQTIHQWPATLVQPVGSPLSLECTVEGTSNPNLYWYRQAAGRGLQLLFYSVGIGQISSEVPQNLSASRPQDRQFILSSKKLLLSDSGFYLCAWTSTGGAGDGYTFGSGTRLTVV.

The chain has TRBV5-8 and TRBJ2-3; 7 bases agree with TRBD1. Per the germline V gene, CDR1 is SGHTS and CDR2 is YDEGEE. The CDR3 contains 15 residues. The J segment lost 1 base and the V segment lost 2 bases, leaving 4 bases of the junction unmatched. The CDR3 here is CASSFGQVRTDTQYF. CDR3 nucleotide sequence: TGTGCCAGCAGCTTCGGACAGGTGCGCACAGATACGCAGTATTTT.

In its sample, this clone was seen a few times. The chain is built from TRBV7-8 and TRBJ1-5; 11 nucleotides match TRBD1. Trimming took 5 bases from V and 6 from J; bases not matched to a gene: 9. CDR1 and CDR2 from the germline V gene are SGHVS and FQNEAQ. This CDR3 has 16 amino acids. The CDR3 reads CASSPIGTGGFQPQHF. CDR3 sequence (DNA): TGTGCCAGCAGCCCAATCGGGACAGGGGGATTTCAGCCCCAGCATTTT.

The rearrangement links TRBV7-8 to TRBJ2-7; maybe TRBD1 (6 bases). Germline V lookup: CDR1 SGHVS, CDR2 FQNEAQ. V dropped 5 bases and J dropped 0 bases, with 14 bases sitting between them. The CDR3 has 15 residues. CDR3 protein: CASSALRTASYEQYF. DNA of the CDR3: TGTGCCAGCAGCGCCCTACGGACAGCCTCCTACGAGCAGTACTTC.

The V gene is TRBV29-1, the J gene TRBJ1-2; 10 bases align to TRBD1. The CDR3 length is 15 residues. The V and J ends lost 6 bases and 2 bases, in that order; junction bases with no gene match: 9. Germline values: CDR1 SQVTM, CDR2 ANQGSEA. DNA for the CDR3: TGCAGCGTCGGTGGTGGGACAGGGGTGAACTATGGCTACACCTTC. It yields the protein CSVGGGTGVNYGYTF.

This chain connects TRBV5-1 to TRBJ2-7; the D gene is possibly TRBD1 (7 bases). The ends were cut back, 3 bases at V and 5 bases at J, with 15 bases in the middle. This CDR3 is 14 amino acids long. Germline values: CDR1 SGHRS, CDR2 YFSETQ. CDR3 DNA: TGCGCCAGCAGCTGGCGGGACAGAGGTAACGAGCAGTACTTC. This translates into CASSWRDRGNEQYF.